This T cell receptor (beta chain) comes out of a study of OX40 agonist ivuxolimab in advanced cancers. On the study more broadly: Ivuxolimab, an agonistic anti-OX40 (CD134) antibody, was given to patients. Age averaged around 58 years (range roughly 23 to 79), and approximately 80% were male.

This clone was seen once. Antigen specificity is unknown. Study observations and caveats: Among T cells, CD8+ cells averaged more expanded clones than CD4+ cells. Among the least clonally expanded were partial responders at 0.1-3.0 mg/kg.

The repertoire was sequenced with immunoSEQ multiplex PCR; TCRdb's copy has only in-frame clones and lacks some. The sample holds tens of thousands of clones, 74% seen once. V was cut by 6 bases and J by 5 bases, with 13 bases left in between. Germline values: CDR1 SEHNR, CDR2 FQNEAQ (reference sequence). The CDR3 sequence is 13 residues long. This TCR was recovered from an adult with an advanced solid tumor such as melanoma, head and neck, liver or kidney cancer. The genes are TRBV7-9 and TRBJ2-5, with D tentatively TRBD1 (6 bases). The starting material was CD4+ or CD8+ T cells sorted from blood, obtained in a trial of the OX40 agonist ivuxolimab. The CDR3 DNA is TGTGCCAGCAGTTGGGGGCGCCAGGAGACCCAGTACTTC. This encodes CASSWGRQETQYF.